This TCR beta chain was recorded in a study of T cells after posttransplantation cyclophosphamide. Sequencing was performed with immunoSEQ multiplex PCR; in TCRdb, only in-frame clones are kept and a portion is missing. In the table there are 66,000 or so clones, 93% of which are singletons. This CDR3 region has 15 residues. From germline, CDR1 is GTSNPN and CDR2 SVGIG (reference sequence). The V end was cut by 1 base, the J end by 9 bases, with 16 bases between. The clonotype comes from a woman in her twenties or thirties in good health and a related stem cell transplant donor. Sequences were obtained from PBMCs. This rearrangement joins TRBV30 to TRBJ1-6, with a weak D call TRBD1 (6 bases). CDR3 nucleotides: TGTGCCTGGAGTGCAACAGGGATGGGGATTTCACCCCTCCACTTT. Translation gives CAWSATGMGISPLHF.